The 6 T cell receptor beta chains below all came from one sample that was sequenced in a study of blood T cells in healthy people across ages. Combining a sample-barcoded 5' primer with a J-beta primer mix, a second PCR ran for 7 to 11 cycles. Via MiXCR, TCRdb re-called the 5' RACE reads, giving one row per CDR3 protein. The data hold approximately 1.5 million distinct CDR3 sequences, with almost 35% observed a single time. The sequenced sample consisted of blood. These receptor sequences come from a woman in her 30s in good health.

The chain carries TRBV3-1 and TRBJ2-7; D ambiguous. The CDR3 sequence is 14 residues long. CDR1 is LGHDT and CDR2 is YNNKEL in the germline V gene (reference sequence). The ends were cut back, 0 bases at V and 2 bases at J, with 8 bases in the middle. CDR3 region: CASSQDISPYEQYF. The CDR3 DNA sequence: TGTGCCAGCAGCCAAGATATTAGCCCCTACGAGCAGTACTTC.

Only a few counts were recorded for this clonotype. The J gene is TRBJ2-1, the V gene TRBV5-1, with 10 bases identical to TRBD2. Unmatched junction bases numbered 12, after V lost 7 bases and J lost 5 bases. This CDR3 comprises 16 residues. The V gene's germline CDR1 is SGHRS and CDR2 YFSETQ. This chain's CDR3 is CASARRDSGGNNEQFF. CDR3 bases: TGCGCCAGCGCGCGAAGGGATAGCGGGGGGAACAATGAGCAGTTCTTC.

This clonotype was counted a few times. The gene calls are TRBV20-1 and TRBJ1-1; weak D call: TRBD1 (5 bases). Germline-derived CDR1 and CDR2 are DFQATT and SNEGSKA (reference sequence). V gave up 6 bases and J gave up 1 base, with 9 bases separating them. The CDR3 covers 12 residues. The CDR3 reads CSAQQENTEAFF. Written as DNA, the CDR3 is TGCAGTGCGCAACAGGAGAACACTGAAGCTTTCTTT.

The gene calls are TRBV27 and TRBJ1-2; 7 nucleotides align to TRBD1. V shed 0 bases, J shed 7 bases, and the junction held 5 bases outside the gene matches. This CDR3 has 14 amino acids. Germline CDR1 and CDR2: MNHEY and SMNVEV (reference sequence). In DNA, the CDR3 is TGTGCCAGCAGTTTATCCGACAGGGAGGGTGGCTACACCTTC. It specifies CASSLSDREGGYTF.

The chain employs TRBV10-3 and TRBJ1-4; 11 bases line up with TRBD1. In germline, CDR1 is ENHRY, CDR2 SYGVKD. The V gene end was trimmed by 8 bases and the J gene end by 12 bases; junction bases not matched to a gene: 2. The CDR3 runs to 11 residues. The CDR3 spells CAIGTGGELFF. The CDR3 coding sequence is TGTGCCATCGGGACAGGGGGTGAACTGTTTTTT.

This clonotype was seen more than once but under ten times. V and J are TRBV11-2 and TRBJ2-1; 9 positions agree with TRBD2. The CDR3 spans 16 residues. Germline lookup yields CDR1 SGHAT and CDR2 FQNNGV. Trimming removed 0 bases from V and 2 bases from J; junction bases left unmatched: 2. CDR3 amino acids: CASSLDPSGAYNEQFF. The CDR3 DNA is TGTGCCAGCAGCTTAGACCCTAGCGGGGCCTACAATGAGCAGTTCTTC.